This T cell receptor beta chain stems from a study of T cell repertoires in cytomegalovirus infection. Background on the study: Public TCR beta signatures indicated both CMV infection and matching HLA type. Study-level results: Totalled public TCR beta family frequency picked out people who carried CMV plus the relevant HLA. Predominance within the ex vivo response was attributable to HLA-C-restricted CMV-specific TCR beta clonotypes.

Points on this clonotype: Antigen unknown.

The CDR3 length is 12 residues. V shed 6 bases and J shed 9 bases, with 12 bases lying between them. Germline loops: CDR1 LNHDA, CDR2 SQIVND (reference sequence). In TCRdb, the reads were re-called with MiXCR into one record per CDR3 protein. The table lists approximately 110,000 distinct CDR3 sequences, roughly a tenth of them singletons. The specimen was PBMCs, sequenced either directly or after in vitro stimulation (not recorded which). The sequence derives from a human donor in good health (CMV status not recorded). Some clones in this sample may be carry-over from other donors' samples. V usage is TRBV19 and J usage is TRBJ2-1, with D unresolved. The CDR3 loop reads CASSLPVAEQFF. The CDR3 DNA reads as TGTGCCAGTAGCCTCCCTGTGGCTGAGCAGTTCTTC.